These 30 T cell receptor beta chains came from one sample sequenced in a study of control samples from healthy donors and cancer patients. Sequencing was performed with immunoSEQ multiplex PCR; in TCRdb, only in-frame clones are kept and a portion is missing. The sample carries 150,000 to 200,000 clones, roughly 91% recorded once. Sequenced material: blood. The source is a woman in her twenties or thirties in good health.

This clone was recorded a few times. The chain links TRBV27 to TRBJ1-5; the match to TRBD1 covers 10 bases. The CDR3 is 14 amino acids. Germline-derived CDR1 and CDR2 are MNHEY and SMNVEV (reference sequence). With V trimmed by 3 bases and J by 7 bases, 3 bases remained unmatched. The CDR3 region has the DNA TGTGCCAGCAGTTTGGGACAGGGGAGGCAGCCCCAGCATTTT. Protein: CASSLGQGRQPQHF.

This chain connects TRBV5-4 to TRBJ1-1; D remains ambiguous. This CDR3 region has 14 residues. Looked up from germline, CDR1 is SGHNT and CDR2 is YYREEE (reference sequence). Trimming removed 0 bases from V and 1 base from J, with 7 bases in between. The CDR3 sequence is CASSLASPNTEAFF. The DNA of the CDR3 is TGTGCCAGCAGCTTGGCCAGCCCGAACACTGAAGCTTTCTTT. The full variable domain, its missing parts supplied by reference TRBV5-4 and TRBJ1-1, is ETGVTQSPTHLIKTRGQQVTLRCSSQSGHNTVSWYQQALGQGPQFIFQYYREEENGRGNFPPRFSGLQFPNYSSELNVNALELDDSALYLCASSLASPNTEAFFGQGTRLTVV.

The J gene is TRBJ1-2, the V gene TRBV6-5; no definite D call. The germline V gene encodes CDR1 MNHEY and CDR2 SVGAGI. The ends were cut back, 0 bases at V and 4 bases at J, with 6 bases in the middle. The CDR3 runs 13 residues. The CDR3 region is CASSYSKGYGYTF. CDR3 sequence (DNA): TGTGCCAGCAGTTACTCGAAGGGCTATGGCTACACCTTC.

The V and J genes are TRBV11-2 and TRBJ1-5; D ambiguous. The germline CDR1 and CDR2 sequences are SGHAT and FQNNGV. V was shortened by 2 bases and J by 4 bases, with 6 bases between the two germline ends. The CDR3 totals 13 residues. Written as DNA, the CDR3 is TGTGCCAGCAGCTTAACTCAGAATCAGCCCCAGCATTTT. It encodes CASSLTQNQPQHF.

This clone was seen a few times. The chain is built from TRBV12-3 or TRBV12-4 and TRBJ2-7; D is ambiguous. Trimming removed 3 bases at V and 0 bases at J, with 6 bases between. This CDR3 is built from 13 residues. The CDR3 nucleotides read TGTGCCAGCAGTTTGGAGCACTCCTACGAGCAGTACTTC. The encoded protein is CASSLEHSYEQYF.

J is TRBJ1-2 and V is TRBV18; possibly TRBD1 for D (5 bases). Trimming cost V 3 bases and J 5 bases, with 10 bases left between them. The CDR3 is made up of 13 amino acids. The germline V gene has CDR1 KGHSH and CDR2 LQKENI. CDR3 sequence reads: CASSPGQEYGYTF. CDR3 nucleotides: TGTGCCAGCTCACCGGGGCAGGAGTATGGCTACACCTTC.

The chain combines TRBV24-1 with TRBJ2-1; 11 bases agree with TRBD2. CDR3 length equals 15 residues. V lost 0 bases to trimming and J lost 9 bases; unmatched junction nucleotides: 3. Per germline, CDR1 KGHDR and CDR2 SFDVKD. CDR3 nucleotide sequence: TGTGCCACCAGTGATTTGGTAGCGGGAGGGACTGAGCAGTTCTTC. This translates into CATSDLVAGGTEQFF.

This rearrangement joins TRBV28 to TRBJ1-1; D is ambiguous. The CDR3 runs 15 residues. The V end was cut by 4 bases, the J end by 4 bases, with 16 bases between. CDR1 and CDR2 (germline): MDHEN, SYDVKM. The CDR3 nucleotides read TGTGCCAGCAGTTCCCCGGACGGGTTGTCCACTGAAGCTTTCTTT. Translated, it gives CASSSPDGLSTEAFF.

Comment on this clone: One end of the junction varies from germline; a read error may be responsible. V is TRBV7-7 and J is TRBJ2-2; 9 bases agree with TRBD1. Per germline, CDR1 SSHAT and CDR2 FNYEAQ (reference sequence). This CDR3 contains 13 residues. CDR3 protein: CASSWDRAGELFF. The CDR3 DNA reads TGTGCTAGCAGCTGGGACAGGGCGGGGGAGCTGTTTTTT.

This clone was counted between two and nine times. The chain couples TRBV25-1 to TRBJ1-6, with TRBD1 matching 7 bases. The J segment lost 9 bases and the V segment lost 3 bases, leaving 5 bases of the junction unmatched. Germline CDR1 is MGHDK and CDR2 is SYGVNS. The CDR3 runs to 14 residues. The CDR3 is CASSEAGGSSPLHF. Written as DNA, the CDR3 is TGTGCCAGCAGTGAGGCAGGGGGTAGTTCACCCCTCCACTTT.

The chain recombines TRBV5-4 with TRBJ2-5, with 12 bases matching TRBD2. The CDR3 runs 16 residues. Per germline, CDR1 SGHNT and CDR2 YYREEE (reference sequence). The junction had 5 bases not matched to a gene; V was cut back by 0 bases and J by 5 bases. DNA for the CDR3: TGTGCCAGCAGCTTGGGACTAGCGGGAGAGCGGGAGACCCAGTACTTC. This gives the protein CASSLGLAGERETQYF. Using reference TRBV5-4 and TRBJ2-5 for the parts outside the CDR3, the full variable domain is ETGVTQSPTHLIKTRGQQVTLRCSSQSGHNTVSWYQQALGQGPQFIFQYYREEENGRGNFPPRFSGLQFPNYSSELNVNALELDDSALYLCASSLGLAGERETQYFGPGTRLLVL.

The J gene is TRBJ1-2, the V gene TRBV11-3; 8 bases fit TRBD1. The germline CDR1 and CDR2 sequences are SGHNT and YENEEA. There are 16 residues in the CDR3. V lost 0 bases, J lost 2 bases, and 5 bases stayed unmatched. The CDR3 loop reads CASSLDDRGGNYGYTF. CDR3 sequence (DNA): TGTGCCAGCAGCTTAGATGACAGGGGTGGAAACTATGGCTACACCTTC.

This clone was seen once. This sequence joins TRBV6-5 and TRBJ1-4, with TRBD1 matching 11 bases. Germline V CDR1 and CDR2: MNHEY, SVGAGI. There are 13 residues in the CDR3. V lost 4 bases and J lost 15; bases outside the gene matches: 7. CDR3 sequence reads: CASSSGQGGKVFF. For the CDR3, the DNA is TGTGCCAGCAGTTCGGGACAGGGGGGGAAAGTGTTTTTT.

The rearrangement joins TRBV27 to TRBJ2-3, with 11 bases identical to TRBD2. The V gene's germline CDR1 is MNHEY and CDR2 SMNVEV (reference sequence). CDR3 length: 18 amino acids. V shed 4 bases, J shed 4 bases, and the junction held 13 bases outside the gene matches. The CDR3 sequence is CASSSPPLAGGGADTQYF. CDR3 nucleotide sequence: TGTGCCAGCAGTTCCCCGCCCTTAGCGGGAGGGGGTGCAGATACGCAGTATTTT.

The chain recombines TRBV5-5 with TRBJ2-7, with 7 nucleotides matching TRBD2. This CDR3 is 16 amino acids long. V was clipped by 0 bases and J by 3 bases; unmatched bases: 9. Per germline, CDR1 SGHKS and CDR2 YYEKEE (reference sequence). DNA of the CDR3: TGTGCCAGCAGCTTGGCCACGGGAGGCCTTCTCTACGAGCAGTACTTC. Protein: CASSLATGGLLYEQYF.

The chain employs TRBV6-1 and TRBJ1-3; D gene unclear. The CDR3 is 13 amino acids. The V end lost 1 base, the J end lost 5 bases, and 6 bases lay between the germline ends. Germline V gene data show CDR1 as MNHNS and CDR2 as SASEGT. CDR3 sequence reads: CASSEVTRNTIYF. The CDR3 DNA sequence: TGTGCCAGCAGTGAAGTCACCAGAAACACCATATATTTT.

This chain links TRBV13 with TRBJ2-1; 14 nucleotides match TRBD2. CDR3 length equals 13 residues. Trimming cost V 8 bases and J 8 bases; bases outside gene matches: 2. Germline V gene data show CDR1 as PRHDT and CDR2 as FYEKMQ (reference sequence). The CDR3 nucleotides read TGTGCCAGCCGACTAGCGGGGGGGTATGAGCAGTTCTTC. The encoded protein is CASRLAGGYEQFF.

This chain uses TRBV3-1 (or the pseudogene TRBV3-2) with TRBJ2-5; 7 bases map to TRBD1. Germline trimming cut 0 bases from V and 1 base from J; bases unmatched to any gene: 5. CDR1 is LGHDT and CDR2 is YNNKEL in the germline V gene (reference sequence). The CDR3 runs 16 residues. CDR3 nucleotides: TGTGCCAGCAGCCAAGATGGGAGACAGGGCCAAGAGACCCAGTACTTC. Protein sequence: CASSQDGRQGQETQYF.

J is TRBJ1-2 and V is TRBV12-3 or TRBV12-4; D call uncertain. The V gene lost 5 bases and the J gene lost 7 bases, with 11 bases spanning the gap. The CDR3 is 12 amino acids. The CDR3: CASSPGSPGYTF. The DNA for the CDR3 is TGTGCCAGCAGTCCAGGATCACCTGGCTACACCTTC.

The chain employs TRBV6-4 and TRBJ2-1, with 8 bases aligning to TRBD2. V shed 0 bases and J 2 bases; nucleotides not matched to a gene: 0. This CDR3 region has 15 residues. Germline V gene data show CDR1 as MRHNA and CDR2 as SNTAGT. The CDR3 reads CASSDSGLAYNEQFF. The DNA of the CDR3 is TGTGCCAGCAGTGACTCGGGACTAGCCTACAATGAGCAGTTCTTC.

A word on this clone: Additional DNA sequences in this sample encode the identical CDR3. The V and J genes are TRBV5-1 and TRBJ1-3, with unresolved D. Trimming stripped 0 bases from V and 0 bases from J, with 4 bases between. The CDR3 runs 14 residues. Germline-derived CDR1 and CDR2 are SGHRS and YFSETQ. Here the CDR3 reads CASSLGASGNTIYF. The CDR3 nucleotides read TGCGCCAGCAGCTTGGGTGCCTCTGGAAACACCATATATTTT.

The rearrangement links TRBV10-1 to TRBJ2-7, with D perhaps assigned TRBD1 or TRBD2 (5 bases each). This CDR3 is 11 amino acids long. Germline V CDR1 and CDR2: WNHNN, SYGVQD (reference sequence). In DNA, the CDR3 is TGCGCGAGGGGTAGCTCCTACGAGCAGTACTTC. It codes for CARGSSYEQYF.

There are a few counts of this clone. This chain links TRBV2 with TRBJ1-2, with 12 positions matching TRBD1. The CDR3 has 15 amino acids. Trimming took 1 base from V and 7 from J; bases not matched to a gene: 4. Germline CDR1 reads SNHLY; CDR2 reads FYNNEI. CDR3: CASSEGGTGGIGYTF. For the CDR3, the DNA is TGTGCCAGCAGTGAAGGAGGGACAGGGGGCATTGGCTACACCTTC.

The chain has TRBV27 and TRBJ2-2; D unresolved. In germline, CDR1 is MNHEY, CDR2 SMNVEV (reference sequence). The CDR3 runs to 14 residues. The ends were cut back, 5 bases at V and 0 bases at J, with 7 bases in the middle. The CDR3 bases are TGTGCCAGCAGTCTCGACACGAACACCGGGGAGCTGTTTTTT. Translating gives CASSLDTNTGELFF.

The V call is TRBV12-3 or TRBV12-4, the J call TRBJ2-3; D is unclear. Trimming removed 10 bases at V and 2 bases at J, with 13 bases between. The CDR3 has 13 residues. The CDR3 region has the DNA TGTGCCACCCAGACCGAGACCACAGATACGCAGTATTTT. Translated: CATQTETTDTQYF.

This clone was seen only a few times. This chain connects TRBV6-5 to TRBJ2-5; 11 bases align to TRBD2. Germline V gives CDR1 MNHEY, CDR2 SVGAGI. The trim removed 5 bases at V and 4 bases at J, leaving 6 bases unmatched. CDR3 length: 15 amino acids. As DNA, the CDR3 is TGTGCCAGCAGTATAACTAGCGGGAGCGGAGAGACCCAGTACTTC. Its protein is CASSITSGSGETQYF.

This clone came up a few times. A read error may account for a junction end that differs from germline. The chain carries TRBV12-3 or TRBV12-4 and TRBJ1-1, with 9 nucleotides matching TRBD1. The length of the CDR3 is 13 residues. The CDR3 DNA is TGTGCCAGCAGGTTAGGTGGACAGGGGGAAGCTTTCTTT. Its protein is CASRLGGQGEAFF.

The chain employs TRBV9 and TRBJ2-1; D gene unclear. The ends were cut back, 0 bases at V and 8 bases at J, with 12 bases in the middle. This CDR3 comprises 14 residues. CDR1 and CDR2 from the germline V gene are SGDLS and YYNGEE. CDR3: CASSVDGSSDEQFF. CDR3 nucleotide sequence: TGTGCCAGCAGCGTAGACGGTAGCAGTGATGAGCAGTTCTTC.

This clone was detected only once. V and J are TRBV6-5 and TRBJ1-4, with D hard to call. Germline V lookup: CDR1 MNHEY, CDR2 SVGAGI. V was shortened by 6 bases and J by 0 bases, with 8 bases between the two germline ends. The CDR3 runs 14 residues. CDR3 nucleotides: TGTGCCAGCAGGGCGACGGCAACTAATGAAAAACTGTTTTTT. Translating gives CASRATATNEKLFF.

The chain couples TRBV28 to TRBJ2-7; TRBD1 matches 12 bases. Germline V gene lookup returns CDR1 MDHEN and CDR2 SYDVKM. The CDR3 extends over 15 amino acids. Trimming removed 5 bases from V and 5 bases from J; junction bases left unmatched: 7. The CDR3 sequence: CASSPPGQGAHEQYF. CDR3 sequence (DNA): TGTGCCAGCAGTCCGCCGGGACAGGGGGCCCACGAGCAGTACTTC.